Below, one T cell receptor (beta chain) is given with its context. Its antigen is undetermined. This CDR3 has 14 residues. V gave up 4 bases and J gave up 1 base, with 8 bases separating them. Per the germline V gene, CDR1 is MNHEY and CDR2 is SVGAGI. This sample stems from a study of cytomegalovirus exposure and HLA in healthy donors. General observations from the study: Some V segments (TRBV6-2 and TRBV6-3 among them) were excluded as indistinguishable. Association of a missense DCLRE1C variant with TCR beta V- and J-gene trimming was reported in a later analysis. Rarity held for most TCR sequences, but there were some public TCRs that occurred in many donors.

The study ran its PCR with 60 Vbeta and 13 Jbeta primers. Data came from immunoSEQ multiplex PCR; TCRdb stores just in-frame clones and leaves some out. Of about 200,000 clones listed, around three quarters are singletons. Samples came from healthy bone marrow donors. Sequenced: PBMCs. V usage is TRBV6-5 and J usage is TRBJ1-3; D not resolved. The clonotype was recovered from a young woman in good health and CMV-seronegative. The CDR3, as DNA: TGTGCCAGCAGTTTTGGAGTATCTGGAAACACCATATATTTT. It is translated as CASSFGVSGNTIYF.